The 13 T cell receptor beta chains reported below all come from one sample, sequenced in a study of human T cells and chemical hapten exposure. The time point denotes: patch test 1, 2 weeks after DPC sensitization. Treatment indicated: therapeutic diphenylcyclopropenone sensitization with weekly scalp DPC. TCRdb independently ran MiXCR on the RACE reads; one entry per CDR3 protein. The data hold 350,000 or so distinct CDR3 sequences, with approximately 6.3% observed a single time. The material was whole blood, obtained in connection with sensitization to the hapten diphenylcyclopropenone (DPC). The receptor set was obtained from a woman younger than 35 with alopecia areata. Some clones in this sample may be carry-over from other donors' samples.

Only a few counts were recorded for this clonotype. This chain joins TRBV12-3 or TRBV12-4 and TRBJ1-4; no clear D. With 6 bases removed from V and 3 bases from J, the gap between germline ends came to 8 bases. The CDR3 consists of 13 residues. The CDR3 spells CASRRGSNEKLFF. In DNA form, the CDR3 reads TGTGCCAGCAGGAGAGGGTCTAATGAAAAACTGTTTTTT.

V is TRBV28 and J is TRBJ1-1; D not certain. Germline V CDR1 and CDR2: MDHEN, SYDVKM. V lost 6 bases and J 5 bases, leaving 19 bases between the germline ends. This CDR3 region has 15 residues. The DNA of the CDR3 is TGTGCCAGCAGCCCCGGTCAGGCCGGAAGGACTGAAGCTTTCTTT. Protein product: CASSPGQAGRTEAFF.

This clonotype was counted a few times. V usage is TRBV6-5 and J usage is TRBJ1-1; a weak D match, TRBD1 (5 bases). This CDR3 is 12 amino acids long. The V gene's germline CDR1 is MNHEY and CDR2 SVGAGI. V dropped 8 bases and J dropped 6 bases, with 13 bases sitting between them. CDR3 in DNA: TGTGCCAGCTCCCGGGGGAGCTCTGAAGCTTTCTTT. Translation gives CASSRGSSEAFF.

The table lists this clonotype with a few counts. A read error may account for a junction end that differs from germline. The chain has TRBV3-1 and TRBJ2-5; weak D call: TRBD1 (6 bases). The CDR3 loop spans 16 amino acids. Germline-derived CDR1 and CDR2 are LGHDT and YNNKEL (reference sequence). CDR3 sequence reads: CASSQQWTDAQDTQYF. CDR3 DNA: TGTGCCAGCAGCCAACAATGGACAGACGCCCAAGACACCCAGTACTTC.

This clonotype has ten or more counts. The chain has TRBV6-2 or TRBV6-3 and TRBJ2-6, with a tentative D call TRBD1 (6 bases). V was pared by 7 bases and J by 1 base, with 14 bases between. CDR1 is MNHEY, CDR2 SVGEGT, per germline. The CDR3 loop spans 16 amino acids. The CDR3 sequence is CASTPGVGSGANVLTF. The CDR3 DNA reads as TGTGCCAGCACTCCAGGGGTCGGTTCTGGGGCCAACGTCCTGACTTTC.

This clonotype was found a few times. The J gene is TRBJ1-2, the V gene TRBV5-4; unclear D gene. Trimming left V 0 bases short and J 6 bases short, with 15 bases between. This CDR3 is built from 15 residues. CDR1 SGHNT and CDR2 YYREEE come from the germline V gene (reference sequence). DNA of the CDR3: TGTGCCAGCAGCTTGGCCAGAAAGGTGCGGGATGGCTACACCTTC. This encodes CASSLARKVRDGYTF.

This clonotype has at least ten counts. V and J are TRBV29-1 and TRBJ2-5; perhaps TRBD2 as D (6 bases). Trimming stripped 5 bases from V and 2 bases from J, with 33 bases between. This CDR3 has 20 residues. Germline V gene data show CDR1 as SQVTM and CDR2 as ANQGSEA. The CDR3 nucleotides are TGCAGCGTTTTGTTGGAGGGGAAAAGTTACCCGGGCATGGGGCAAGAGACCCAGTACTTC. Protein product: CSVLLEGKSYPGMGQETQYF.

This clonotype was detected only a few times. The chain recombines TRBV5-1 with TRBJ2-5; D gene unclear. The germline V and J ends were trimmed by 0 bases and 3 bases, with 9 bases remaining between them. This CDR3 has 14 residues. Per germline, CDR1 SGHRS and CDR2 YFSETQ. CDR3 amino acids: CASSLDSVEETQYF. The CDR3 DNA follows: TGCGCCAGCAGCTTGGACAGCGTTGAAGAGACCCAGTACTTC.

The genes are TRBV28 and TRBJ2-7, with D perhaps TRBD1 (5 bases). The V gene's germline CDR1 is MDHEN and CDR2 SYDVKM. Trimming took 4 bases from V and 2 from J, leaving 12 bases between them. The CDR3 is 14 residues long. CDR3 protein: CASSSGMDTYEQYF. CDR3 bases: TGTGCCAGCAGTTCTGGGATGGACACCTACGAGCAGTACTTC.

A few counts support this clonotype. The chain uses TRBV27 and TRBJ1-1; TRBD1 is a possible D gene (6 bases). This CDR3 spans 14 amino acids. Germline V CDR1 and CDR2: MNHEY, SMNVEV (reference sequence). Trimming took off 1 base at V and 2 bases at J, with 8 bases between the two ends. The CDR3 loop reads CASSLYRVNTEAFF. The CDR3 region has the DNA TGTGCCAGCAGTTTATACAGGGTTAACACTGAAGCTTTCTTT.

This clonotype came up a few times. J is TRBJ2-5 and V is TRBV11-2; D is perhaps TRBD2 (5 bases). This CDR3 is 14 amino acids long. CDR1 SGHAT and CDR2 FQNNGV come from the germline V gene. Between the trimmed V and J ends, which lost 1 base and 5 bases, there was a span of 11 bases. As DNA, the CDR3 is TGTGCCAGCAGCTTAGGCGGGCTCTTTGAGACCCAGTACTTC. The encoded protein is CASSLGGLFETQYF. The full variable domain, its missing parts supplied by reference TRBV11-2 and TRBJ2-5, is EAGVAQSPRYKIIEKRQSVAFWCNPISGHATLYWYQQILGQGPKLLIQFQNNGVVDDSQLPKDRFSAERLKGVDSTLKIQPAKLEDSAVYLCASSLGGLFETQYFGPGTRLLVL.

This clonotype was observed many times. The chain recombines TRBV28 with TRBJ2-3; TRBD1 is a possible D gene (6 bases). Trimming shortened V by 3 bases and J by 3 bases, and 10 bases separated the two germline ends. CDR1 is MDHEN and CDR2 is SYDVKM in the germline V gene. The CDR3 loop spans 14 amino acids. CDR3 in amino acids: CASSFTGRTDTQYF. The DNA of the CDR3 is TGTGCCAGCAGTTTTACAGGGAGAACAGATACGCAGTATTTT.

This clonotype has a handful of counts. The rearrangement uses TRBV6-1 and TRBJ2-4; 11 nucleotides agree with TRBD2. The V and J ends lost 2 bases and 8 bases, in that order; junction bases with no gene match: 5. The CDR3 has 15 amino acids. CDR1 is MNHNS and CDR2 is SASEGT in the germline V gene. The CDR3 spells CASSEQTSGGDIQYF. The CDR3, as DNA: TGTGCCAGCAGTGAACAAACTAGCGGGGGTGACATTCAGTACTTC.